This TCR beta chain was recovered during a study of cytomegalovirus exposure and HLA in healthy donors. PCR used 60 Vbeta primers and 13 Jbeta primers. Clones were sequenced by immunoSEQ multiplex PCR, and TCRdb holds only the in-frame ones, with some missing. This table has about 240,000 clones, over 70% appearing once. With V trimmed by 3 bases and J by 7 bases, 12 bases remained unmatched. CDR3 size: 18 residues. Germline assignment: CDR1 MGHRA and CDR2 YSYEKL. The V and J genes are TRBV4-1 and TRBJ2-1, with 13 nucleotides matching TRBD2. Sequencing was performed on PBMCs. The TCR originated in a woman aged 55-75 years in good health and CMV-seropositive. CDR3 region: CASSQGRTSGRARNEQFF. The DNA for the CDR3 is TGCGCCAGCAGCCAGGGGCGAACTAGCGGGAGGGCCAGGAATGAGCAGTTCTTC.